The entry below gives a single T cell receptor (beta chain) sequence along with its context. The entry originates in a study of T cell changes during pregnancy in multiple sclerosis. The data were produced by immunoSEQ multiplex PCR, yet TCRdb's version contains in-frame clones alone and is incomplete. This sample carries approximately 43,000 clones, around 84% of them seen once, and the ten largest clones take about 0.64%. Germline CDR1 LNHDA, CDR2 SQIVND (reference sequence). The length of the CDR3 is 14 residues. The chain joins TRBV19 to TRBJ2-3; 7 positions agree with TRBD2. The specimen comprised CD4+ T cells from peripheral blood mononuclear cells, sampled before pregnancy. This TCR was sampled from a female donor with multiple sclerosis, enrolled in a pregnancy study. CDR3 loop: CSCNGGGTGDTQYF. CDR3 in DNA: TGTAGTTGCAACGGCGGGGGAACGGGAGATACGCAGTATTTT.